This T cell receptor beta chain came from a study of neurological immune-mediated disorders. In this sample, this clonotype turned up many times. What it recognizes is unknown. 5'RACE with 10-nucleotide random UMIs produced the cDNA. Every sequencing run drew on 15-18 subjects and yielded over 200 million TCR-beta sequences. Using its own MiXCR run on the 5' RACE reads, TCRdb lists one record per CDR3 protein. The repertoire consists of 55,000 to 65,000 distinct CDR3 sequences, with roughly 3.5% occurring once and the leading ten covering over 2%. The CDR3 has 15 residues. V gave up 0 bases and J gave up 5 bases, with 17 bases separating them. Germline V gene lookup returns CDR1 DFQATT and CDR2 SNEGSKA (reference sequence). Whole-study results and caveats: The multiple sclerosis repertoire cluster lacked an association with any feature, whether clinical or MRI. Sharing of CDR3 amino acid sequences among expanded clones across subjects was absent, suggesting private repertoires in all groups.

The material sequenced was PBMCs. The genes are TRBV20-1 and TRBJ2-7; unclear D gene. The sequence was obtained from a woman aged 45-60 years with multiple sclerosis. The CDR3 bases are TGCAGTGCTAGAGAGGTTTACGGGTTATATAACGAGCAGTACTTC. It specifies CSAREVYGLYNEQYF.